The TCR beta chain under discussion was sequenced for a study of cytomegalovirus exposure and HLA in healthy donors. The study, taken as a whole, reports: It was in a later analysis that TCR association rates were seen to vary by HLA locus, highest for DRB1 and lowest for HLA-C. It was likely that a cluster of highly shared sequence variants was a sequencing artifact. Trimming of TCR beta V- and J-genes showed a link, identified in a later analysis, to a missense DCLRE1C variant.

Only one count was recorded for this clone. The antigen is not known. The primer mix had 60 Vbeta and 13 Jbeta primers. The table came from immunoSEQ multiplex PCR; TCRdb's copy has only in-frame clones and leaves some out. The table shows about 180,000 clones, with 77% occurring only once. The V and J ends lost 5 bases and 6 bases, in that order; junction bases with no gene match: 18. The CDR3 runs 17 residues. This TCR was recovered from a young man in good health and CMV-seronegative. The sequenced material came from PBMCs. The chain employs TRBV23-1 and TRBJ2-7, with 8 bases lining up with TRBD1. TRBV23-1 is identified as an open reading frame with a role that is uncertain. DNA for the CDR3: TGCGCCAGCAGTAACCCCTTCGACAGGGGTTCGACCTGCGAGCAGTACTTC. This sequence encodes CASSNPFDRGSTCEQYF.